Each of the 10 T cell receptor beta chains below was sequenced from the same sample in a study of shared clonotypes between healthy human individuals. Repertoires were generated with immunoSEQ multiplex PCR, while TCRdb's copy carries only in-frame clones and drops some. The data hold roughly 570,000 clones, with 95% to 98% observed a single time. Cells designated naive CD8 were CD45RO-negative and were positively selected for CCR7, with terminally differentiated effector memory CD45RA+ cells excluded. The specimen was naive CD8+ T cells sorted from blood. These receptors all come from a young man in good health.

The CDR3, as DNA: TGTGCCAGCCTCCAGGCCATTGGCTATGGCTACACCTTC. Its translation is CASLQAIGYGYTF. V and J are TRBV6-6 and TRBJ1-2; no firm D call. The CDR3 loop spans 13 amino acids. Germline V lookup: CDR1 MNHNY, CDR2 SVGAGI (reference sequence). The ends were cut back, 8 bases at V and 4 bases at J, with 14 bases in the middle.

This clone was seen just once. The gene calls are TRBV12-2 and TRBJ2-1; the table calls TRBD2, which could not be checked here. TRBV12-2 is assigned pseudogene status. The CDR3 spans 19 residues. CDR3 protein: CASRSGLAGARVNNSRQFF. In nucleotides, the CDR3 is TGTGCAAGTCGCTCCGGACTAGCGGGAGCGCGGGTCAACAATAGTCGGCAGTTCTTC.

The rearrangement joins TRBV7-8 to TRBJ2-3; possibly TRBD1 for D (5 bases). Trimming left V 5 bases short and J 2 bases short, with 14 bases between. The CDR3 extends over 15 amino acids. Germline loops: CDR1 SGHVS, CDR2 FQNEAQ. CDR3 bases: TGTGCCAGCAGCCGACAAAGGACATACACAGATACGCAGTATTTT. Its protein is CASSRQRTYTDTQYF.

The chain combines TRBV27 with TRBJ2-2, with 10 nucleotides matching TRBD2. This CDR3 has 16 amino acids. Per the germline V gene, CDR1 is MNHEY and CDR2 is SMNVEV (reference sequence). Trimming removed 5 bases from V and 5 bases from J; junction bases left unmatched: 8. CDR3 nucleotides: TGTGCCAGCAGTCTGCTAGCGGGAGATAGGACCGGGGAGCTGTTTTTT. It translates to CASSLLAGDRTGELFF.

This chain links TRBV2 with TRBJ2-1; TRBD1 agrees at 7 bases. J gave up 6 bases and V 9 bases, and 8 bases lay outside the gene matches. The CDR3 is 13 amino acids. From germline, CDR1 is SNHLY and CDR2 FYNNEI. The CDR3 loop reads CARRTGYINEQFF. CDR3 coding DNA: TGTGCCAGAAGGACAGGCTATATCAATGAGCAGTTCTTC.

The table lists this clone with a count of one. V is TRBV7-9 and J is TRBJ1-1; 9 positions agree with TRBD1. V dropped 0 bases and J dropped 1; count of bases not matched to a gene: 6. This CDR3 has 17 residues. The V gene's germline CDR1 is SEHNR and CDR2 FQNEAQ (reference sequence). This CDR3 is CASSLAGTGLENTEAFF. CDR3 bases: TGTGCCAGCAGCTTAGCAGGGACAGGGCTCGAGAACACTGAAGCTTTCTTT.

This chain joins TRBV10-3 and TRBJ2-7; TRBD2 might be the D (6 bases). The CDR3 totals 18 residues. CDR1 is ENHRY, CDR2 SYGVKD, per germline. V lost 4 bases to trimming and J lost 5 bases, with 27 bases between them. CDR3 DNA: TGTGCCATCAGTGGTGGGACTGACGGACGCGCCGCCACCCACGAGCAGTACTTC. Protein sequence: CAISGGTDGRAATHEQYF.

The rearrangement uses TRBV6-5 and TRBJ1-1; D gene uncertain. Germline loops: CDR1 MNHEY, CDR2 SVGAGI. Trimming cost V 6 bases and J 6 bases, with 14 bases left between them. The CDR3 sequence is 13 residues long. Written as DNA, the CDR3 is TGTGCCAGCAGCCGACCTAATTTTGCTGAAGCTTTCTTT. Its protein product is CASSRPNFAEAFF.

This clone was observed once. The rearrangement links TRBV14 to TRBJ2-1; 8 bases map to TRBD2. The CDR3 consists of 15 residues. CDR1 and CDR2 from the germline V gene are SGHDN and FVKESK. The ends lost 3 bases at V and 9 bases at J; junction bases unmatched: 10. DNA of the CDR3: TGTGCCAGCAGCCAGTTCACCGGGACTAGACGTGAGCAGTTCTTC. Its protein product is CASSQFTGTRREQFF.

The CDR3 DNA follows: TGCAGCGTTCCCGACAGGTCTGGAAACACCATATATTTT. Its protein product is CSVPDRSGNTIYF. This chain links TRBV29-1 with TRBJ1-3; D might be TRBD1 (6 bases). Germline lookup yields CDR1 SQVTM and CDR2 ANQGSEA. Trimming pared 5 bases from V and 1 base from J, leaving 9 bases between. The CDR3 consists of 13 residues.